This TCR beta chain was captured by sequencing in a study of blood T cell repertoires in COVID-19. The V and J ends lost 5 bases and 8 bases respectively, with 13 bases between them. The CDR3 totals 13 residues. Sequencing used immunoSEQ multiplex PCR; TCRdb keeps in-frame clones, though not all of them. Among 200,000 or so clones listed, 87% were seen once. The age range of participants was 18 to 89 years, with residence in about 25 US areas. The V gene is TRBV12-3 or TRBV12-4, the J gene TRBJ2-1; no firm D call. The TCR was taken from a young man in a cohort exposed to, infected with or recovered from COVID-19 (not recorded which). Specimen: PBMCs or T cells enriched from blood (not recorded which). In DNA, the CDR3 is TGTGCCAGCAGTCTAACTCTGGGCCATGAGCAGTTCTTC. Translation gives CASSLTLGHEQFF.